This TCR beta chain stems from a study of siplizumab effects on memory and regulatory T cells. Note on this clone: Its antigen remains unidentified.

Study-level points and caveats: Siplizumab led to significantly less abundant alloreactive sequences that could be traced back to unstimulated CD4+ memory cells. Naive or memory phenotype assignment was not possible for roughly 80-95% of proliferating CD4+ or CD8+ clones.

Sequencing used immunoSEQ multiplex PCR; TCRdb keeps in-frame clones, though not all of them. The sample shows approximately 120,000 clones, roughly 95% of them seen only once. The CDR3 totals 15 residues. V shed 5 bases and J 9 bases; nucleotides not matched to a gene: 8. Germline V lookup: CDR1 SGHDN, CDR2 FVKESK. The chain recombines TRBV14 with TRBJ2-1; 12 nucleotides line up with TRBD2. Sequencing input: non-Treg CD4+ T cells sorted from blood. This clonotype was obtained from a human donor in good health. In DNA form, the CDR3 reads TGTGCCAGCAGCTACCTAGCGGGGGGGCCTGGTGAGCAGTTCTTC. The encoded protein is CASSYLAGGPGEQFF.